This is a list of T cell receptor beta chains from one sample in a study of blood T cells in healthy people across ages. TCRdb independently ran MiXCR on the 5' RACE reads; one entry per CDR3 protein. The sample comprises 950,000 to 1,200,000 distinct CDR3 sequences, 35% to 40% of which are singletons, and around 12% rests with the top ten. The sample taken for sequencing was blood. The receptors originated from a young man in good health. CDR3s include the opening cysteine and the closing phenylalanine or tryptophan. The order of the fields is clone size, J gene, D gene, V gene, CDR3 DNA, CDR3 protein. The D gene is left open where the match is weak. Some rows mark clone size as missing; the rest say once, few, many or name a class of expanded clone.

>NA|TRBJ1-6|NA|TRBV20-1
TGCAGTGCTAGCGGATCGACTGATCCGCGTATTTATAATTCACCCCTCCACTTT
CSASGSTDPRIYNSPLHF
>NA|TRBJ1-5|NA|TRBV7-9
TGTGCCAGCAGCTTAGATTACGGTAGCAATCAGCCCCAGCATTTT
CASSLDYGSNQPQHF
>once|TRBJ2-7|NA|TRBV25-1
TGTGCCAGCAGTGACCCCGGGGCAAGCCCGCAGTACTTC
CASSDPGASPQYF
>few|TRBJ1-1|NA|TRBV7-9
TGTGCCAGCAGCCAAATGACGGGTGCTGAAGCTTTCTTT
CASSQMTGAEAFF
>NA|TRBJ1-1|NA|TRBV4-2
TGTGCCAGCAGCCAAGATGGGACGGAGGCCTTTGAAGCTTTCTTT
CASSQDGTEAFEAFF
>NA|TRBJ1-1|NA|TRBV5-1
TGCGCCAGCAGCCCGCGTGAATGGAGCCAAAAAATGAACACTGAAGCTTTCTTT
CASSPREWSQKMNTEAFF
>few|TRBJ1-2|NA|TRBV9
TGTGCCAGCAGCCCACGACGAGACAGCTATGGCTACACCTTC
CASSPRRDSYGYTF
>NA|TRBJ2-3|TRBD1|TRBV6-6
TGTGCCAGCAGTTACCGCACGTCAGGGGGCCCAGATACGCAGTATTTT
CASSYRTSGGPDTQYF
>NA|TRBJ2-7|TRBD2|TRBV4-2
TGTGCCAGCAGCCAGGGGAGCGGACTAGACTACGAGCAGTACTTC
CASSQGSGLDYEQYF
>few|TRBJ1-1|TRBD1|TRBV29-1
TGCAGCGTTCGAGGGACAGGGGAAACTGAAGCTTTCTTT
CSVRGTGETEAFF
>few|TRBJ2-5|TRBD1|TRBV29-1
TGCAGCGTCGTAGGGGCCGGGACAGGTCAAGAGACCCAGTACTTC
CSVVGAGTGQETQYF
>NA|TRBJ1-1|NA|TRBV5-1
TGCGCCAGCACCCGGACCCTCTTCGGAAACACTGAAGCTTTCTTT
CASTRTLFGNTEAFF
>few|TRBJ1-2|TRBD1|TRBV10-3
TGTGCCACCGGGACAGGGACTCAGAGCTATGGCTACACCTTC
CATGTGTQSYGYTF